This T cell receptor (beta chain) derives from a study of T cells in Graves' hyperthyroidism and ophthalmopathy. Exclusions: uncontrolled infection, other autoimmune disease, pregnancy, lactation. Thyroid ultrasound, orbital computed tomography, clinical symptoms, and serum thyroxine and TRAb underpinned diagnoses. Looked up from germline, CDR1 is SEHNR and CDR2 is FQNEAQ (reference sequence). The V gene lost 6 bases and the J gene lost 2 bases, with 13 bases spanning the gap. The CDR3 spans 14 residues. Regions amplified from RNA transcripts were the TCR beta CDR3 regions. First-round RT-PCR of the TCR CDR3 relied on the HTBI primer set. Each CDR3 protein gets one entry after TCRdb re-called the multiplex PCR reads with MiXCR. The sample records 500,000 to 600,000 distinct CDR3 sequences, approximately 48% being singletons. Study-level results: Before onset, ophthalmopathy was predicted by the model a median approximately 6.7 months earlier. Most thyroid clonotypes expanded above 0.001 were also detected in blood.

Only a few counts were recorded for this clonotype. Its target is not known. The V gene is TRBV7-9, the J gene TRBJ2-5, with D possibly matching TRBD1 (7 bases). The sequence came from an adult woman with Graves' disease, either hyperthyroidism or ophthalmopathy (not recorded which). Sequenced sample: peripheral blood or thyroid tissue (not recorded which). CDR3 sequence (DNA): TGTGCCAGCAGGGCGGGGACAGTACAAGAGACCCAGTACTTC. Protein product: CASRAGTVQETQYF.